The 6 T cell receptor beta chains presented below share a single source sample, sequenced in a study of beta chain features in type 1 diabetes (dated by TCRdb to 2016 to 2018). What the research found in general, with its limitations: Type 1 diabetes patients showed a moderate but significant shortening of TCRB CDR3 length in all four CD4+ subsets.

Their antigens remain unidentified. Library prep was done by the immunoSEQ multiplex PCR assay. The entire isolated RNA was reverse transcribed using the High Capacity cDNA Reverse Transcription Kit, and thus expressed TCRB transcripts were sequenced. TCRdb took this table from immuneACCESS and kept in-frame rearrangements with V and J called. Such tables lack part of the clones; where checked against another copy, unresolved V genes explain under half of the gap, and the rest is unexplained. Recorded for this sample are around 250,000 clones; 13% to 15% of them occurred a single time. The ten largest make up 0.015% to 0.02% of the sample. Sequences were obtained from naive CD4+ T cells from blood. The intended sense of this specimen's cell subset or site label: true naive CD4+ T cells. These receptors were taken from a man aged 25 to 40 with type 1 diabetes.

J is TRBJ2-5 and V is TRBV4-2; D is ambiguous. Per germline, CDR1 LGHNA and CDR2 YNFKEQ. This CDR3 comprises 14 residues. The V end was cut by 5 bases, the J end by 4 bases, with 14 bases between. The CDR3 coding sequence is TGTGCCAGCAGCTTGTCGTCACAGCCAGAGACCCAGTACTTC. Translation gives CASSLSSQPETQYF.

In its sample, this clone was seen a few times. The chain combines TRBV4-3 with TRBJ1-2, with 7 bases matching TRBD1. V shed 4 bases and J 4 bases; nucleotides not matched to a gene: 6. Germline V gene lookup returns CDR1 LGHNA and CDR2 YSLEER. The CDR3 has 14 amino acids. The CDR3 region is CASSPGTAPYGYTF. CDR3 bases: TGCGCCAGCAGCCCCGGGACAGCACCCTATGGCTACACCTTC.

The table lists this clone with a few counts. CDR3 residues: CASSLLSFFIETQYF. CDR3 DNA sequence: TGTGCCAGCAGCTTGCTTAGCTTTTTTATAGAGACCCAGTACTTC. The rearrangement joins TRBV5-6 to TRBJ2-5; no definite D call. Germline V gene lookup returns CDR1 SGHDT and CDR2 YYEEEE. This CDR3 comprises 15 residues. The germline V and J ends were trimmed by 1 base and 4 bases, with 14 bases remaining between them.

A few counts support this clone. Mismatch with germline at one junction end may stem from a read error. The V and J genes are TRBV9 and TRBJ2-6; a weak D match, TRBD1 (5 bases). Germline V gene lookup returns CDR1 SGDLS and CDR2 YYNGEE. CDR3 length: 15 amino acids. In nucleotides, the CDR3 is TGTGCCAGCAGCGTTAGGAGCTCTGGGGCCAACGTCCTGGCTTTC. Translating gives CASSVRSSGANVLAF. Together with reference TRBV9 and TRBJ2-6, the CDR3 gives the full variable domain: DSGVTQTPKHLITATGQRVTLRCSPRSGDLSVYWYQQSLDQGLQFLIQYYNGEERAKGNILERFSAQQFPDLHSELNLSSLELGDSALYFCASSVRSSGANVLAFGAGSRLTVL.

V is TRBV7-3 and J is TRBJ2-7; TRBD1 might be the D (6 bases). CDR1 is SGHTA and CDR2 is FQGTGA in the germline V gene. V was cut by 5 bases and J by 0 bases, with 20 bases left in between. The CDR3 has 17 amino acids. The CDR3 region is CASSRGKGPPGSYEQYF. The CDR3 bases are TGTGCCAGCAGCAGGGGGAAGGGACCGCCTGGCTCCTACGAGCAGTACTTC.

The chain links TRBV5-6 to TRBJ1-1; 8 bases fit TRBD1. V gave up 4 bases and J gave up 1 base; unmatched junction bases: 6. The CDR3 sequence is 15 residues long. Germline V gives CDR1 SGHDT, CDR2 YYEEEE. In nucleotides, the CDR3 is TGTGCCAGCAGCCACGGGGACAGGAGGAACACTGAAGCTTTCTTT. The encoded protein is CASSHGDRRNTEAFF. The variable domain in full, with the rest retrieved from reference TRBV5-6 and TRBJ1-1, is DAGVTQSPTHLIKTRGQQVTLRCSPKSGHDTVSWYQQALGQGPQFIFQYYEEEERQRGNFPDRFSGHQFPNYSSELNVNALLLGDSALYLCASSHGDRRNTEAFFGQGTRLTVV.